These T cell receptor beta chains were read from a single sample in a study of human T cells and chemical hapten exposure. TCRdb re-called the RACE reads through MiXCR, storing one row per CDR3 protein. The sample lists fewer than 300,000 distinct CDR3 sequences, approximately 8.6% occurring once. Sequenced here: whole blood, sampled in connection with sensitization to the hapten diphenylcyclopropenone (DPC). The receptor set was obtained from a woman in her thirties or forties with alopecia areata. Some clones in this sample may be carry-over from other donors' samples. CDR3s include the opening cysteine and the closing phenylalanine or tryptophan. The D gene is left open where the match is weak. Not every row has a clone size; where given, it reads once, few, many or a size class.

clone size: few; V gene: TRBV30; J gene: TRBJ2-7; D gene: -; CDR3 protein: CAWSVSYYEQYF; CDR3 DNA: TGTGCCTGGAGTGTAAGCTACTACGAGCAGTACTTC
clone size: -; V gene: TRBV20-1; J gene: TRBJ2-7; D gene: TRBD1; CDR3 protein: CSARAGTGSHEQYF; CDR3 DNA: TGCAGTGCTCGAGCCGGGACAGGATCCCACGAGCAGTACTTC
clone size: few; V gene: TRBV6-2/TRBV6-3; J gene: TRBJ1-1; D gene: -; CDR3 protein: CASSYFPGNTEAFF; CDR3 DNA: TGTGCCAGCAGTTATTTCCCCGGCAACACTGAAGCTTTCTTT
clone size: few; V gene: TRBV4-1; J gene: TRBJ2-3; D gene: TRBD1; CDR3 protein: CASSQRTGYTDTQYF; CDR3 DNA: TGCGCCAGCAGCCAAAGGACAGGGTACACAGATACGCAGTATTTT
clone size: -; V gene: TRBV2; J gene: TRBJ1-2; D gene: TRBD1; CDR3 protein: CASSDTRGHGYTF; CDR3 DNA: TGTGCCAGCAGTGACACCAGGGGGCACGGCTACACCTTC
clone size: few; V gene: TRBV27; J gene: TRBJ2-1; D gene: -; CDR3 protein: CASSSIVSSYNEQFF; CDR3 DNA: TGTGCCAGCAGTTCGATCGTAAGCTCCTACAATGAGCAGTTCTTC
clone size: -; V gene: TRBV4-3; J gene: TRBJ1-6; D gene: -; CDR3 protein: CASSQDTGEGNSPLHF; CDR3 DNA: TGCGCCAGCAGCCAAGATACGGGGGAAGGGAATTCACCCCTCCACTTT
clone size: -; V gene: TRBV4-3; J gene: TRBJ2-1; D gene: TRBD2; CDR3 protein: CVSSPVGLAGGKDEQFF; CDR3 DNA: TGCGTCAGCAGCCCTGTGGGACTAGCGGGAGGCAAAGATGAGCAGTTCTTC
clone size: -; V gene: TRBV7-9; J gene: TRBJ1-1; D gene: -; CDR3 protein: CASSSPTGLNTEAFF; CDR3 DNA: TGTGCCAGCAGCTCACCTACAGGGCTAAACACTGAAGCTTTCTTT
clone size: -; V gene: TRBV3-1; J gene: TRBJ1-2; D gene: -; CDR3 protein: CASSQAESGYTF; CDR3 DNA: TGTGCCAGCAGCCAAGCTGAGTCCGGCTACACCTTC
clone size: -; V gene: TRBV7-2; J gene: TRBJ2-7; D gene: -; CDR3 protein: CASSSNRDSEQYF; CDR3 DNA: TGTGCCAGCAGCTCCAACCGGGACTCCGAGCAGTACTTC
clone size: -; V gene: TRBV5-1; J gene: TRBJ2-2; D gene: TRBD2; CDR3 protein: CASSTQRTSLGTGELFF; CDR3 DNA: TGCGCCAGCAGCACTCAAAGGACTAGCCTGGGGACCGGGGAGCTGTTTTTT
clone size: -; V gene: TRBV24-1; J gene: TRBJ2-1; D gene: TRBD2; CDR3 protein: CATSDLGLAGVDEQFF; CDR3 DNA: TGTGCCACCAGTGACTTGGGACTAGCGGGAGTAGATGAGCAGTTCTTC
clone size: -; V gene: TRBV6-5; J gene: TRBJ1-1; D gene: TRBD1; CDR3 protein: CASSGQGVIMTEAFF; CDR3 DNA: TGTGCCAGCAGTGGACAGGGGGTGATCATGACTGAAGCTTTCTTT
clone size: -; V gene: TRBV7-2; J gene: TRBJ2-3; D gene: TRBD2; CDR3 protein: CASSLMTSGSRTDTQYF; CDR3 DNA: TGTGCCAGCAGCTTAATGACTAGCGGGAGCCGCACAGATACGCAGTATTTT
clone size: few; V gene: TRBV6-6; J gene: TRBJ2-7; D gene: -; CDR3 protein: CASSYSMSEQYF; CDR3 DNA: TGTGCCAGCAGTTACTCGATGTCCGAGCAGTACTTC
clone size: -; V gene: TRBV11-1; J gene: TRBJ2-5; D gene: -; CDR3 protein: CASSRSRQSIQETQYF; CDR3 DNA: TGTGCCAGCAGCCGGAGCCGACAGTCTATTCAAGAGACCCAGTACTTC
clone size: -; V gene: TRBV7-9; J gene: TRBJ2-1; D gene: -; CDR3 protein: CASSLKDLRMHEQFF; CDR3 DNA: TGTGCCAGCAGCTTAAAGGATCTTAGGATGCATGAGCAGTTCTTC
clone size: few; V gene: TRBV6-5; J gene: TRBJ2-7; D gene: -; CDR3 protein: CASSPGGEEQYF; CDR3 DNA: TGTGCCAGCAGCCCGGGCGGGGAGGAGCAGTACTTC
clone size: few; V gene: TRBV19; J gene: TRBJ2-2; D gene: -; CDR3 protein: CASSIQGSNTGELFF; CDR3 DNA: TGTGCCAGTAGTATCCAGGGATCGAACACCGGGGAGCTGTTTTTT
clone size: few; V gene: TRBV10-2; J gene: TRBJ1-1; D gene: -; CDR3 protein: CASSGDGGEAFF; CDR3 DNA: TGCGCCAGCAGTGGGGACGGAGGTGAAGCTTTCTTT
clone size: -; V gene: TRBV28; J gene: TRBJ2-1; D gene: -; CDR3 protein: CASSLSTDSSSYNEQFF; CDR3 DNA: TGTGCCAGCAGTTTATCGACGGACTCGAGCTCCTACAATGAGCAGTTCTTC
clone size: -; V gene: TRBV27; J gene: TRBJ1-2; D gene: TRBD1; CDR3 protein: CASSQDRSNYGYTF; CDR3 DNA: TGTGCCAGCAGTCAGGACAGGTCTAACTATGGCTACACCTTC
clone size: -; V gene: TRBV6-2/TRBV6-3; J gene: TRBJ2-2; D gene: -; CDR3 protein: CASTLRRGSPTGELFF; CDR3 DNA: TGTGCCAGCACCCTCAGGAGGGGGAGTCCCACCGGGGAGCTGTTTTTT
clone size: few; V gene: TRBV6-5; J gene: TRBJ1-6; D gene: -; CDR3 protein: CASSYGRSSPLHF; CDR3 DNA: TGTGCCAGCAGTTACGGCAGGAGTTCACCCCTCCACTTT
clone size: few; V gene: TRBV7-2; J gene: TRBJ1-2; D gene: TRBD1; CDR3 protein: CASSLNRQGDGYTF; CDR3 DNA: TGTGCCAGCAGCTTAAACAGACAGGGAGACGGCTACACCTTC
clone size: -; V gene: TRBV7-9; J gene: TRBJ1-5; D gene: -; CDR3 protein: CASSLGPYQPQHF; CDR3 DNA: TGTGCCAGCAGCTTAGGCCCCTATCAGCCCCAGCATTTT
clone size: -; V gene: TRBV6-5; J gene: TRBJ1-4; D gene: TRBD1; CDR3 protein: CASSDAGQGNEKLFF; CDR3 DNA: TGTGCCAGCAGTGACGCGGGACAGGGAAATGAAAAACTGTTTTTT
clone size: once; V gene: TRBV29-1; J gene: TRBJ2-3; D gene: -; CDR3 protein: CSVAVTGTDTQYF; CDR3 DNA: TGCAGCGTTGCGGTCACAGGCACAGATACGCAGTATTTT
clone size: -; V gene: TRBV28; J gene: TRBJ1-2; D gene: -; CDR3 protein: CASRMGAETSYGYTF; CDR3 DNA: TGTGCCAGCAGAATGGGGGCGGAGACCTCCTATGGCTACACCTTC
clone size: -; V gene: TRBV5-1; J gene: TRBJ2-5; D gene: -; CDR3 protein: CASSPGQGWTQYF; CDR3 DNA: TGCGCCAGCAGCCCGGGACAAGGGTGGACCCAGTACTTC
clone size: many; V gene: TRBV5-1; J gene: TRBJ1-4; D gene: -; CDR3 protein: CASSLGFSRPNEKLFF; CDR3 DNA: TGCGCCAGCAGCCTCGGTTTTTCGAGACCTAATGAAAAACTGTTTTTT
clone size: few; V gene: TRBV5-6; J gene: TRBJ1-4; D gene: -; CDR3 protein: CASSYTGTINEKLFF; CDR3 DNA: TGTGCCAGCAGCTACACCGGGACGATCAATGAAAAACTGTTTTTT
clone size: many; V gene: TRBV15; J gene: TRBJ1-1; D gene: -; CDR3 protein: CATSPKGQGGSEAFF; CDR3 DNA: TGTGCCACCAGCCCCAAGGGCCAGGGAGGGAGCGAAGCTTTCTTT
clone size: -; V gene: TRBV18; J gene: TRBJ2-3; D gene: TRBD2; CDR3 protein: CASSQWTSGNAPDTQYF; CDR3 DNA: TGTGCCAGCTCCCAATGGACTAGCGGGAATGCGCCAGATACGCAGTATTTT
clone size: few; V gene: TRBV10-3; J gene: TRBJ1-1; D gene: -; CDR3 protein: CAISGTAEAFF; CDR3 DNA: TGTGCCATCAGTGGGACAGCGGAAGCTTTCTTT
clone size: -; V gene: TRBV6-1; J gene: TRBJ1-2; D gene: TRBD1; CDR3 protein: CASRALGQWVNYGYTF; CDR3 DNA: TGTGCCAGCAGGGCGTTGGGACAGTGGGTTAACTATGGCTACACCTTC
clone size: -; V gene: TRBV20-1; J gene: TRBJ2-7; D gene: TRBD1; CDR3 protein: CSASGTGATNYTYEQYF; CDR3 DNA: TGCAGTGCTAGTGGAACAGGGGCCACTAATTACACCTACGAGCAGTACTTC
clone size: -; V gene: TRBV20-1; J gene: TRBJ2-1; D gene: -; CDR3 protein: CSARDAGRARNEQFF; CDR3 DNA: TGCAGTGCTAGGGACGCGGGCAGGGCGAGGAATGAGCAGTTCTTC
clone size: many; V gene: TRBV29-1; J gene: TRBJ2-3; D gene: -; CDR3 protein: CSVVSRGTDTQYF; CDR3 DNA: TGCAGCGTTGTCTCCAGGGGCACAGATACGCAGTATTTT
clone size: few; V gene: TRBV6-2/TRBV6-3; J gene: TRBJ2-7; D gene: TRBD2; CDR3 protein: CASSPAGLGEQYF; CDR3 DNA: TGTGCCAGCAGCCCAGCGGGACTAGGGGAGCAGTACTTC
clone size: -; V gene: TRBV6-4; J gene: TRBJ2-1; D gene: TRBD2; CDR3 protein: CASSRSASGIGDEQFF; CDR3 DNA: TGTGCCAGCAGCCGATCCGCTAGCGGCATCGGCGATGAGCAGTTCTTC
clone size: -; V gene: TRBV20-1; J gene: TRBJ2-2; D gene: TRBD2; CDR3 protein: CSARGGAGLNTGELFF; CDR3 DNA: TGCAGTGCTAGAGGGGGAGCGGGGCTGAACACCGGGGAGCTGTTTTTT
clone size: -; V gene: TRBV7-9; J gene: TRBJ2-5; D gene: -; CDR3 protein: CASSPTSLQETQYF; CDR3 DNA: TGTGCCAGCAGCCCCACAAGTCTACAAGAGACCCAGTACTTC
clone size: -; V gene: TRBV6-5; J gene: TRBJ2-3; D gene: -; CDR3 protein: CASSHGRLDTQYF; CDR3 DNA: TGTGCCAGCAGTCATGGACGCCTAGATACGCAGTATTTT
clone size: few; V gene: TRBV6-2/TRBV6-3; J gene: TRBJ2-1; D gene: -; CDR3 protein: CASAREGTEQFF; CDR3 DNA: TGTGCCAGCGCTCGGGAAGGGACAGAGCAGTTCTTC
clone size: -; V gene: TRBV5-1; J gene: TRBJ2-5; D gene: TRBD2; CDR3 protein: CASSLASGQGETQYF; CDR3 DNA: TGCGCCAGCAGCTTGGCTAGCGGGCAAGGAGAGACCCAGTACTTC
clone size: few; V gene: TRBV20-1; J gene: TRBJ1-2; D gene: TRBD1; CDR3 protein: CSARRTGEGYGYTF; CDR3 DNA: TGCAGTGCTAGAAGGACAGGGGAGGGCTATGGCTACACCTTC
clone size: few; V gene: TRBV4-1; J gene: TRBJ2-1; D gene: -; CDR3 protein: CASSQEGRGSEQFF; CDR3 DNA: TGCGCCAGCAGCCAAGAAGGAAGGGGAAGTGAGCAGTTCTTC
clone size: -; V gene: TRBV4-1; J gene: TRBJ2-3; D gene: TRBD1; CDR3 protein: CASSLYSLRRDRGGDTQYF; CDR3 DNA: TGCGCCAGCAGCCTTTACTCTCTTCGTCGGGACAGGGGAGGAGATACGCAGTATTTT
clone size: few; V gene: TRBV5-5; J gene: TRBJ2-1; D gene: -; CDR3 protein: CASSLAGFSYNEQFF; CDR3 DNA: TGTGCCAGCAGCTTGGCAGGTTTCTCCTACAATGAGCAGTTCTTC
clone size: -; V gene: TRBV7-9; J gene: TRBJ2-1; D gene: TRBD2; CDR3 protein: CASTPRAGEENEQFF; CDR3 DNA: TGTGCCAGCACCCCAAGAGCGGGAGAGGAGAATGAGCAGTTCTTC
clone size: -; V gene: TRBV6-5; J gene: TRBJ1-6; D gene: -; CDR3 protein: CASSSAGAGFRALHF; CDR3 DNA: TGTGCCAGCAGTAGTGCCGGGGCCGGGTTTCGGGCCCTCCACTTT
clone size: -; V gene: TRBV6-5; J gene: TRBJ2-3; D gene: -; CDR3 protein: CASSRTLDTQYF; CDR3 DNA: TGTGCCAGCAGTAGAACTCTAGATACGCAGTATTTT
clone size: -; V gene: TRBV6-2/TRBV6-3; J gene: TRBJ2-5; D gene: -; CDR3 protein: CASSLWTDKETQYF; CDR3 DNA: TGTGCCAGCAGTCTTTGGACGGACAAAGAGACCCAGTACTTC